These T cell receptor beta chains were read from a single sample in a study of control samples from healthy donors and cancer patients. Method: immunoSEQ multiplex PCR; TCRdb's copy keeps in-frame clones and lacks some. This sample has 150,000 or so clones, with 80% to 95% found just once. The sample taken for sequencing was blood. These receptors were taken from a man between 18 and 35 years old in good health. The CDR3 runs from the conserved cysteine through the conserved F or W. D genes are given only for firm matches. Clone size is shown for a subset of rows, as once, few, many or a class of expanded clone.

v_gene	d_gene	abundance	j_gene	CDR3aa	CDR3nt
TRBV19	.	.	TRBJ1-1	CASSSSGASFRDTEAFF	TGTGCCAGTAGCTCAAGCGGGGCGAGTTTTAGGGACACTGAAGCTTTCTTT
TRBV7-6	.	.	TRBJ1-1	CASSLEGRVAEAFF	TGTGCCAGCAGCTTAGAAGGCAGGGTCGCTGAAGCTTTCTTT
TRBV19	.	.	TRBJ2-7	CASSLGPSTEQYF	TGTGCCAGTAGTTTAGGACCCAGCACCGAGCAGTACTTC
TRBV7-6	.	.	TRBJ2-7	CASSLAPEPYYEQYF	TGTGCCAGCAGCTTAGCCCCAGAACCATACTACGAGCAGTACTTC
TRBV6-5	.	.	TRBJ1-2	CASGPPGAPYGYTF	TGTGCCAGCGGACCACCCGGGGCCCCCTATGGCTACACCTTC
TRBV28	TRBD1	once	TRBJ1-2	CASSNRGGYGYTF	TGTGCCAGCAGTAACAGGGGAGGCTATGGCTACACCTTC
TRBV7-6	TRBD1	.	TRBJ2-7	CASSLGPGDRTYEQYF	TGTGCCAGCAGCTTAGGTCCCGGGGACAGGACCTACGAGCAGTACTTC
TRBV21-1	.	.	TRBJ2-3	CASSKVGVEYTDTQYF	TGTGCCAGCAGCAAAGTGGGGGTTGAATACACAGATACGCAGTATTTT
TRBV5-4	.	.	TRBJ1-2	CASSFSGELNYGYTF	TGTGCCAGCAGCTTTTCAGGGGAGCTTAACTATGGCTACACCTTC
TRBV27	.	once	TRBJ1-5	CASSLGFSNQPQHF	TGTGCCAGCAGTTTAGGATTCAGCAATCAGCCCCAGCATTTT
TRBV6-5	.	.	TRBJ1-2	CASNPGPRGGGYTF	TGTGCCAGCAACCCGGGACCTAGGGGCGGTGGCTACACCTTC
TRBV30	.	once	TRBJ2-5	CAWREFGETQYF	TGTGCCTGGAGGGAATTCGGGGAGACCCAGTACTTC
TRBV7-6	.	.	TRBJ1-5	CASSPGGGWNQPQHF	TGTGCCAGCAGCCCGGGGGGAGGGTGGAATCAGCCCCAGCATTTT
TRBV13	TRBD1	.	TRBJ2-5	CASSIDRGGAQETQYF	TGTGCCAGCAGCATCGACAGGGGGGGGGCCCAAGAGACCCAGTACTTC
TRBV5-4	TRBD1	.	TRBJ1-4	CASSLEGTGEKLFF	TGTGCCAGCAGCTTGGAAGGGACAGGGGAAAAACTGTTTTTT
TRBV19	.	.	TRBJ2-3	CASSSGPQSSTDTQYF	TGTGCCAGTAGTTCAGGTCCCCAAAGTAGCACAGATACGCAGTATTTT
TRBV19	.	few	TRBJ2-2	CASTPLGTNTGELFF	TGTGCCAGTACGCCGCTAGGGACGAACACCGGGGAGCTGTTTTTT
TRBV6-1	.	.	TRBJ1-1	CASSEAANTEAFF	TGTGCCAGCAGTGAGGCGGCGAACACTGAAGCTTTCTTT
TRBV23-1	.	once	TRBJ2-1	CASSQSPHGMDEQFF	TGCGCCAGCAGTCAATCACCCCATGGGATGGATGAGCAGTTCTTC
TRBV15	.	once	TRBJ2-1	CATSRGRGDSYNEQFF	TGTGCCACCAGCAGAGGACGGGGAGACAGCTACAATGAGCAGTTCTTC
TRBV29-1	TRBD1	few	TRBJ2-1	CSVYSWTGKMVNEQFF	TGCAGCGTGTACTCTTGGACAGGGAAAATGGTAAATGAGCAGTTCTTC